The clone carrying this TCR beta chain showed up many times. Other autoimmune diseases, uncontrolled infections, pregnancy or lactation excluded patients from enrollment. Amplified TCR beta CDR3 regions were obtained using RNA transcripts as template. The first round was an RT-PCR with HTBI primers, and the second round was a multiplex PCR. TCRdb passed the multiplex PCR reads through MiXCR, listing each CDR3 protein once. Here the sample spans about 240,000 distinct CDR3 sequences, approximately 42% being singletons. After removal of 3 bases from V and 5 bases from J, the junction contained 8 bases not matched to a gene. Germline CDR1 and CDR2: LNHNV and YYDKDF (reference sequence). There are 15 residues in the CDR3. This specimen belongs to a study of Graves' ophthalmopathy and Graves' hyperthyroidism.

This TCR came from an adult man with Graves' ophthalmopathy. The V call is TRBV15, the J call TRBJ2-7; 9 bases line up with TRBD1. Sample: peripheral blood. The DNA for the CDR3 is TGTGCCACCAGCAGCTGGGGACAGGGACGTCACGAGCAGTACTTC. Translation gives CATSSWGQGRHEQYF.